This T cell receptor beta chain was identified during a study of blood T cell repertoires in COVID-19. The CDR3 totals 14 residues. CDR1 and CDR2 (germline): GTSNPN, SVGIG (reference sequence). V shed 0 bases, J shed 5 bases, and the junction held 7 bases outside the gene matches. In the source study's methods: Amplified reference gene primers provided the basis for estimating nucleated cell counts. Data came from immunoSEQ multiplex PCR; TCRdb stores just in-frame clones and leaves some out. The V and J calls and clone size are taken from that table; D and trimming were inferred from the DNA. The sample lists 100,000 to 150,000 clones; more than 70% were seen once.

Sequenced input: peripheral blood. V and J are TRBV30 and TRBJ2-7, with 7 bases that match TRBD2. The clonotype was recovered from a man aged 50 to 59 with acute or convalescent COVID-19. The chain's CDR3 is CAWSVRGVGDEQYF. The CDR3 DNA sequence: TGTGCCTGGAGTGTCCGGGGGGTCGGAGACGAGCAGTACTTC.